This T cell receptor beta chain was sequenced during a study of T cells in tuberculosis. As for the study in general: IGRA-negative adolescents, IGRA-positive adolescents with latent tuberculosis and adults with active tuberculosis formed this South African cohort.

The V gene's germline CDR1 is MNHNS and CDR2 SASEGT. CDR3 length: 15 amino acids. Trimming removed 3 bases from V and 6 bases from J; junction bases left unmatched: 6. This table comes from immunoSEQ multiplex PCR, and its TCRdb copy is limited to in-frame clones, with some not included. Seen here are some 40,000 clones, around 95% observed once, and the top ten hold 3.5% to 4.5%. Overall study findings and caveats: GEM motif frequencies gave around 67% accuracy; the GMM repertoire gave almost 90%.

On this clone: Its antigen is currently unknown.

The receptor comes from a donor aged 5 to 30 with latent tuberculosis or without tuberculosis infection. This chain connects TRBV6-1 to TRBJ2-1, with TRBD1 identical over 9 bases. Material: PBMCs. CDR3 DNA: TGTGCCAGCAGTGAGCCCGGACAGGGGTCCAATGAGCAGTTCTTC. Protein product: CASSEPGQGSNEQFF.